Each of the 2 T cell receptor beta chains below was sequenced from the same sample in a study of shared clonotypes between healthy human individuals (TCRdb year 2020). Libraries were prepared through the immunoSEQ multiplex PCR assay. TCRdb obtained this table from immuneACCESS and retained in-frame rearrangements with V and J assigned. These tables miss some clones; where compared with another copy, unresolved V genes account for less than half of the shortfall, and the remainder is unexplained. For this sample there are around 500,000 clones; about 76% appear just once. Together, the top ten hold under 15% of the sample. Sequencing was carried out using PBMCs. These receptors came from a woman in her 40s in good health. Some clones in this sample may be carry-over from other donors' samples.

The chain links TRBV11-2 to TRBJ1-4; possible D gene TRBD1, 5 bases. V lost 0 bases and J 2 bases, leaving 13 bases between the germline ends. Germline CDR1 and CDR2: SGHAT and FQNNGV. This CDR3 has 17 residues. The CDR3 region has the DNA TGTGCCAGCAGCTTAGATCACCCGGGGCCGACTAATGAAAAACTGTTTTTT. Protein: CASSLDHPGPTNEKLFF. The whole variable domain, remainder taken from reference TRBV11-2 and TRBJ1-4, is EAGVAQSPRYKIIEKRQSVAFWCNPISGHATLYWYQQILGQGPKLLIQFQNNGVVDDSQLPKDRFSAERLKGVDSTLKIQPAKLEDSAVYLCASSLDHPGPTNEKLFFGSGTQLSVL.

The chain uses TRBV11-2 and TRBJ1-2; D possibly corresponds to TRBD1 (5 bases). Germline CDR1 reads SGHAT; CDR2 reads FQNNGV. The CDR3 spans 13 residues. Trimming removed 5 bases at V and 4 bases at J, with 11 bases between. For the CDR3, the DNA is TGTGCCAGCAGCCCCGACAGTAGCTATGGCTACACCTTC. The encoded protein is CASSPDSSYGYTF.